Below are 28 T cell receptor beta chains sequenced from a single sample in a study of regulatory T cells in long-lasting Graves disease. For TCR beta, libraries came from iRepertoire HTBI primers and Arm-PCR of CDR3 regions. MiXCR was run by TCRdb on the multiplex PCR reads, yielding one entry per CDR3 protein. This sample has under 450,000 distinct CDR3 sequences, with around 22% found just once. The sample's time point: persistent/refractory GD, antithyroid drugs over 5 years with positive TRAb. PBMCs provided the RNA from which the TCR library was made. Sequenced here: peripheral blood mononuclear cells (PBMCs), sampled when the disease was refractory, from a patient treated with antithyroid drugs. The receptors were gathered from a female donor with Graves disease.

This clonotype was seen more than once but under ten times. This chain joins TRBV14 and TRBJ2-7, with D unresolved. The V gene's germline CDR1 is SGHDN and CDR2 FVKESK. This CDR3 has 14 amino acids. V was cut by 8 bases and J by 3 bases, with 17 bases left in between. The CDR3 protein is CASCPDGKIYEQYF. The CDR3 bases are TGTGCCAGCTGCCCGGACGGCAAGATCTACGAGCAGTACTTC.

The chain recombines TRBV6-1 with TRBJ2-7, with 7 bases identical to TRBD1. This CDR3 is 14 amino acids long. In germline, CDR1 is MNHNS, CDR2 SASEGT. The junction had 13 bases not matched to a gene; V was cut back by 7 bases and J by 7 bases. For the CDR3, the DNA is TGTGCCAGCACAGGACAGGATAGACAAGTGGAGCAGTACTTC. Translation gives CASTGQDRQVEQYF.

Only a few counts were recorded for this clonotype. CDR3 sequence reads: CASSDGTYQPQHF. CDR3 DNA: TGTGCCAGCAGTGACGGAACCTATCAGCCCCAGCATTTT. V usage is TRBV2 and J usage is TRBJ1-5; D is undetermined. V was pared by 3 bases and J by 5 bases, with 8 bases between. The CDR3 length is 13 residues. The V gene's germline CDR1 is SNHLY and CDR2 FYNNEI.

V and J are TRBV20-1 and TRBJ1-2; 8 nucleotides agree with TRBD1. The CDR3 sequence is 14 residues long. The ends lost 5 bases at V and 4 bases at J; junction bases unmatched: 9. In germline, CDR1 is DFQATT, CDR2 SNEGSKA (reference sequence). The CDR3 DNA reads as TGCAGTGCTCGCGACAGGGGCGACGCCTATGGCTACACCTTC. Protein: CSARDRGDAYGYTF.

This clonotype was counted many times. The CDR3, as DNA: TGTGCCAGCAGACCTCCTGGCCCCTATGGCTACACCTTC. This codes for CASRPPGPYGYTF. This sequence joins TRBV28 and TRBJ1-2, with D uncertain. The CDR3 is 13 residues long. Germline V lookup: CDR1 MDHEN, CDR2 SYDVKM. The V and J ends lost 6 bases and 4 bases respectively, with 12 bases between them.

The chain has TRBV6-6 and TRBJ2-7, with D unresolved. CDR1 MNHNY and CDR2 SVGAGI come from the germline V gene (reference sequence). The CDR3 runs to 15 residues. Between the trimmed V and J ends, which lost 0 bases and 1 base, there was a span of 10 bases. CDR3 in amino acids: CASSYSRATSYEQYF. CDR3 bases: TGTGCCAGCAGTTACTCGAGAGCTACTTCCTACGAGCAGTACTTC.

The V gene is TRBV28, the J gene TRBJ2-5; D is uncertain. Germline V gives CDR1 MDHEN, CDR2 SYDVKM. The CDR3 consists of 14 residues. Trimming took off 5 bases at V and 2 bases at J, with 12 bases between the two ends. DNA of the CDR3: TGTGCCAGCAGTCGACTGGATAATCAAGAGACCCAGTACTTC. It yields the protein CASSRLDNQETQYF.

This clonotype has just one count. The CDR3 loop is CASSLGRHGTQYF. CDR3 bases: TGTGCCAGCAGCTTAGGCCGACACGGGACCCAGTACTTC. V and J are TRBV11-2 and TRBJ2-5; D is uncertain. The germline gives CDR1 SGHAT, CDR2 FQNNGV. CDR3 length: 13 amino acids. Trimming cost V 1 base and J 7 bases, with 10 bases left between them.

The V gene is TRBV20-1, the J gene TRBJ1-4; D call uncertain. The V and J ends lost 3 bases and 0 bases respectively, with 11 bases between them. The germline CDR1 and CDR2 sequences are DFQATT and SNEGSKA (reference sequence). The CDR3 is made up of 15 amino acids. For the CDR3, the DNA is TGCAGTGCTAGCCCTGCAGGCTCAACTAATGAAAAACTGTTTTTT. Residues: CSASPAGSTNEKLFF.

This clonotype was seen more than once but under ten times. The V call is TRBV29-1, the J call TRBJ2-7, with 7 bases lining up with TRBD1. CDR1 is SQVTM and CDR2 is ANQGSEA in the germline V gene. Germline trimming cut 7 bases from V and 6 bases from J; bases unmatched to any gene: 18. This CDR3 region has 15 residues. CDR3 nucleotide sequence: TGCAGCGCTGGGGCGAGTAGGGACAGTCCGTCCGAGCAGTACTTC. Translated, it gives CSAGASRDSPSEQYF.

This clonotype was detected many times. The chain employs TRBV24-1 and TRBJ1-2; no clear D. Between the trimmed V and J ends, which lost 6 bases and 2 bases, there was a span of 6 bases. Germline assignment: CDR1 KGHDR and CDR2 SFDVKD. The CDR3 is 12 amino acids. The CDR3 loop is CATSRGNYGYTF. As DNA, the CDR3 is TGTGCCACCAGTCGGGGAAACTATGGCTACACCTTC.

This clonotype was detected a few times. The V call is TRBV11-2, the J call TRBJ2-2; D is unclear. The CDR3 has 17 residues. The V and J ends lost 6 bases and 1 base respectively, with 18 bases between them. Germline CDR1 is SGHAT and CDR2 is FQNNGV. The CDR3 bases are TGTGCCAGCAGGTTGGGCTTGAGGATTTTGAACACCGGGGAGCTGTTTTTT. Amino acids: CASRLGLRILNTGELFF.

This clonotype was found many times. This rearrangement joins TRBV3-1 to TRBJ1-2, with D hard to call. CDR3 length: 11 amino acids. The V gene's germline CDR1 is LGHDT and CDR2 YNNKEL (reference sequence). The ends were cut back, 10 bases at V and 8 bases at J, with 14 bases in the middle. CDR3 nucleotides: TGTGCCACCGAATCGGACGGCGGCTACACCTTC. It is translated as CATESDGGYTF.

This clonotype has ten or more counts. The V gene is TRBV24-1, the J gene TRBJ2-5, with D perhaps matching TRBD1 (6 bases). V lost 1 base and J 3 bases, leaving 8 bases between the germline ends. Germline V gene lookup returns CDR1 KGHDR and CDR2 SFDVKD. The CDR3 has 14 amino acids. CDR3 amino acids: CATSDFPGEETQYF. The CDR3, as DNA: TGTGCCACCAGTGATTTTCCAGGGGAAGAGACCCAGTACTTC.

This clonotype was counted many times. V usage is TRBV6-1 and J usage is TRBJ1-2; D remains ambiguous. The V end lost 7 bases, the J end lost 10 bases, and 13 bases lay between the germline ends. Germline V lookup: CDR1 MNHNS, CDR2 SASEGT. The CDR3 runs to 11 residues. CDR3 protein: CASTEAPAYTF. DNA of the CDR3: TGTGCCAGCACCGAAGCCCCAGCCTACACCTTC.

The chain uses TRBV6-2 or TRBV6-3 and TRBJ2-2; TRBD2 matches at 9 bases. The ends lost 6 bases at V and 6 bases at J; junction bases unmatched: 8. Germline CDR1 is MNHEY and CDR2 is SVGEGT. CDR3 length equals 15 residues. The CDR3 bases are TGTGCCAGCAGGATAGCGGGAGCGGCGTCCGGGGAGCTGTTTTTT. Amino acid sequence: CASRIAGAASGELFF.

This clonotype was observed once. The DNA for the CDR3 is TGTGCCAGCAGCTTCACCCAAGCCAACTATGGCTACACCTTC. This gives the protein CASSFTQANYGYTF. The J gene is TRBJ1-2, the V gene TRBV7-2; no clear D. CDR1 is SGHTA, CDR2 FQGNSA, per germline. V shed 3 bases and J shed 2 bases, with 10 bases lying between them. The CDR3 spans 14 residues.

The rearrangement joins TRBV10-3 to TRBJ1-1; D not certain. This CDR3 comprises 12 residues. CDR1 and CDR2 (germline): ENHRY, SYGVKD. V was trimmed by 4 bases and J by 7 bases, leaving 10 bases between them. The CDR3 region has the DNA TGTGCCATCAGTGGTGTTACAGATGAAGCTTTCTTT. This gives the protein CAISGVTDEAFF.

This clonotype came up a few times. The rearrangement joins TRBV28 to TRBJ1-1, with 8 bases lining up with TRBD1. Germline values: CDR1 MDHEN, CDR2 SYDVKM. Trimming cost V 4 bases and J 3 bases; bases outside gene matches: 4. The CDR3 length is 14 residues. In DNA, the CDR3 is TGTGCCAGCAGTTACCAGGGGGCGGACACTGAAGCTTTCTTT. Translating it yields CASSYQGADTEAFF.

In its sample, this clonotype was seen a few times. The genes are TRBV27 and TRBJ1-5, with D possibly being TRBD1 (5 bases). The CDR3 has 16 amino acids. V was shortened by 1 base and J by 5 bases, with 15 bases between the two germline ends. The germline V gene encodes CDR1 MNHEY and CDR2 SMNVEV (reference sequence). CDR3 coding DNA: TGTGCCAGCAGTTTATACCCGTTCACAGGTCATCAGCCCCAGCATTTT. It encodes CASSLYPFTGHQPQHF.

The CDR3 DNA reads as TGTGCCAGCAGTGATGGAGCCGGGGAAGAGACCCAGTACTTC. It yields the protein CASSDGAGEETQYF. This rearrangement joins TRBV25-1 to TRBJ2-5, with D tentatively TRBD2 (5 bases). The CDR3 length is 14 residues. Germline lookup yields CDR1 MGHDK and CDR2 SYGVNS. Trimming pared 3 bases from V and 3 bases from J, leaving 11 bases between.

This clonotype has a handful of counts. The chain joins TRBV19 to TRBJ2-5; 8 bases fit TRBD2. Trimming took 6 bases from V and 5 from J; bases not matched to a gene: 8. From germline, CDR1 is LNHDA and CDR2 SQIVND (reference sequence). The CDR3 spans 14 residues. The CDR3 DNA reads as TGTGCCAGTAGAGATGCGGGAGGCACGGAGACCCAGTACTTC. Encoded protein: CASRDAGGTETQYF. Full variable domain (outside the CDR3, taken from reference TRBV19 and TRBJ2-5): DGGITQSPKYLFRKEGQNVTLSCEQNLNHDAMYWYRQDPGQGLRLIYYSQIVNDFQKGDIAEGYSVSREKKESFPLTVTSAQKNPTAFYLCASRDAGGTETQYFGPGTRLLVL.

The gene calls are TRBV20-1 and TRBJ2-2; 8 bases line up with TRBD2. Trimming cost V 3 bases and J 3 bases; bases outside gene matches: 3. The CDR3 has 14 amino acids. Germline assignment: CDR1 DFQATT and CDR2 SNEGSKA (reference sequence). CDR3 loop: CSASRREDTGELFF. CDR3 DNA: TGCAGTGCTAGCCGGCGGGAGGACACCGGGGAGCTGTTTTTT.

This chain connects TRBV3-1 to TRBJ2-7; D is unclear. The ends were cut back, 6 bases at V and 4 bases at J, with 16 bases in the middle. The CDR3 has 14 residues. CDR1 and CDR2 (germline): LGHDT, YNNKEL (reference sequence). The CDR3 region is CASSETETSYEQYF. In nucleotides, the CDR3 is TGTGCCAGCAGTGAGACGGAGACTTCATACGAGCAGTACTTC.

For this clonotype: A read error may account for a junction end that differs from germline. The chain is built from TRBV7-9 and TRBJ2-7; D is possibly TRBD2 (5 bases). This CDR3 spans 14 amino acids. Germline-derived CDR1 and CDR2 are SEHNR and FQNEAQ (reference sequence). The CDR3 spells CASSFNGVGDEQCF. The DNA of the CDR3 is TGTGCCAGCAGCTTTAACGGGGTGGGCGACGAGCAGTGCTTC. The whole variable domain, remainder taken from reference TRBV7-9 and TRBJ2-7, is DTGVSQNPRHKITKRGQNVTFRCDPISEHNRLYWYRQTLGQGPEFLTYFQNEAQLEKSRLLSDRFSAERPKGSFSTLEIQRTEQGDSAMYLCASSFNGVGDEQCFGPGTRLTVT.

Many counts were recorded for this clonotype. The chain is built from TRBV6-5 and TRBJ1-1, with D unclear. V gave up 2 bases and J gave up 0 bases, with 10 bases separating them. The CDR3 is 15 amino acids. Germline CDR1 MNHEY, CDR2 SVGAGI. The CDR3 loop reads CASSYSSPMNTEAFF. The CDR3 DNA reads TGTGCCAGCAGTTACAGTTCACCAATGAACACTGAAGCTTTCTTT.

This clonotype was detected a few times. V gene TRBV3-1 combines with J gene TRBJ2-7, with D possibly TRBD2 on 6 matching bases. Trimming stripped 0 bases from V and 4 bases from J, with 7 bases between. The CDR3 contains 13 residues. CDR1 is LGHDT, CDR2 YNNKEL, per germline (reference sequence). The CDR3 region has the DNA TGTGCCAGCAGCCAAGAAAGCGGGTACGAGCAGTACTTC. Residues: CASSQESGYEQYF.

In its sample, this clonotype was seen many times. This chain links TRBV20-1 with TRBJ1-4, with 11 bases fitting TRBD1. The CDR3 is 13 residues long. The germline V gene has CDR1 DFQATT and CDR2 SNEGSKA (reference sequence). The CDR3 region has the DNA TGCAGCCGTTCCGGGACAGGGGGTGAAAAACTGTTTTTT. Translating it yields CSRSGTGGEKLFF.